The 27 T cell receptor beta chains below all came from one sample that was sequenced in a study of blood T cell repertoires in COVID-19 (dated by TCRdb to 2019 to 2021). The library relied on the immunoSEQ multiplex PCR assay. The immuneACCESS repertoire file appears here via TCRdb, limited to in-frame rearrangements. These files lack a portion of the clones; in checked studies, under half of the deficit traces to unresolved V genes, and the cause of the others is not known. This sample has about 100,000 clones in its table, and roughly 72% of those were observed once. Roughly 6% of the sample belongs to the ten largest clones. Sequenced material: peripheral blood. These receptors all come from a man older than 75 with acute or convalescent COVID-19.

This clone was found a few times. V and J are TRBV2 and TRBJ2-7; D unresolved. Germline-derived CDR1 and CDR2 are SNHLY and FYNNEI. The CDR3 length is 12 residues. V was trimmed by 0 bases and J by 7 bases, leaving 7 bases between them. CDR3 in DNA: TGTGCCAGCAGTGAAGCCTATAAAGAGCAGTACTTC. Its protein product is CASSEAYKEQYF.

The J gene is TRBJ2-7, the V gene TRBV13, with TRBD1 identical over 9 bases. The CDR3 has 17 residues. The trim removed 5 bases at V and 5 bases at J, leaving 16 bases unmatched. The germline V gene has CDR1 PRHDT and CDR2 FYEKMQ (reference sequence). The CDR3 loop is CASSLQRWDRVPHEQYF. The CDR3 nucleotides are TGTGCCAGCAGCCTACAGAGATGGGACAGGGTCCCCCACGAGCAGTACTTC.

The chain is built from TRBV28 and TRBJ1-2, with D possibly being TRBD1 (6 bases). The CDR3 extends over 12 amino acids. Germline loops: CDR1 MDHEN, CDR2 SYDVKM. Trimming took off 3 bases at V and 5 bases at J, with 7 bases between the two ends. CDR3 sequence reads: CASSFRGYGYTF. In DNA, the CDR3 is TGTGCCAGCAGTTTTAGGGGGTATGGCTACACCTTC.

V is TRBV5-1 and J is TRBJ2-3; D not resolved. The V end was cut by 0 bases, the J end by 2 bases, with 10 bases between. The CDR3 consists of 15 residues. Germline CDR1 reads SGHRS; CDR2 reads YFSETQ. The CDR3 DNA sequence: TGCGCCAGCAGCTTGGAGTGGGCCGACACAGATACGCAGTATTTT. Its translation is CASSLEWADTDTQYF.

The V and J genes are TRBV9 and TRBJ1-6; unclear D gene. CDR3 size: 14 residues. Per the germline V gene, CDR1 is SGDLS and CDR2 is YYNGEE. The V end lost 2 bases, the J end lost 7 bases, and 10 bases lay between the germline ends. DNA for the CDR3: TGTGCCAGCAGCGTTGGAGGGTCCAATTCACCCCTCCACTTT. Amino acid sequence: CASSVGGSNSPLHF. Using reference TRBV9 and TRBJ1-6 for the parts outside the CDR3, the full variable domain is DSGVTQTPKHLITATGQRVTLRCSPRSGDLSVYWYQQSLDQGLQFLIQYYNGEERAKGNILERFSAQQFPDLHSELNLSSLELGDSALYFCASSVGGSNSPLHFGNGTRLTVT.

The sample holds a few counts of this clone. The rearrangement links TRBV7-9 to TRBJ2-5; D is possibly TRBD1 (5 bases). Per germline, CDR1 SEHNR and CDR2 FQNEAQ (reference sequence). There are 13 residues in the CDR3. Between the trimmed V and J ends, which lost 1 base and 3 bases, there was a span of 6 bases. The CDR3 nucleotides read TGTGCCAGCAGCTTAGTCAGGGAAGAGACCCAGTACTTC. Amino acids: CASSLVREETQYF.

The CDR3 loop is CSVESPGGAGTEAFF. CDR3 nucleotide sequence: TGCAGCGTTGAAAGCCCAGGGGGCGCGGGCACTGAAGCTTTCTTT. The V gene is TRBV29-1, the J gene TRBJ1-1; 8 nucleotides line up with TRBD1. The CDR3 loop spans 15 amino acids. Looked up from germline, CDR1 is SQVTM and CDR2 is ANQGSEA. The V and J ends lost 2 bases and 4 bases, in that order; junction bases with no gene match: 9.

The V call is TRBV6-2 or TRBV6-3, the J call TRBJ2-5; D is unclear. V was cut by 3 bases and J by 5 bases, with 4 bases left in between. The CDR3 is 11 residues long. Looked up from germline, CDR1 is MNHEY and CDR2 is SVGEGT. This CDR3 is CASSYLETQYF. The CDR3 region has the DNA TGTGCCAGCAGTTATCTTGAGACCCAGTACTTC.

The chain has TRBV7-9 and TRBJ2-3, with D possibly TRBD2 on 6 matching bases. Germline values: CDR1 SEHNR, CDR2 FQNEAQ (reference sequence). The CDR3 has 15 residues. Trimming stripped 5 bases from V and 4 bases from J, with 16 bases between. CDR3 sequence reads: CASSPTSIIADTQYF. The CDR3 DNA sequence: TGTGCCAGCAGCCCGACTAGTATCATCGCAGATACGCAGTATTTT. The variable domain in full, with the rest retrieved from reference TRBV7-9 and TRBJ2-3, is DTGVSQNPRHKITKRGQNVTFRCDPISEHNRLYWYRQTLGQGPEFLTYFQNEAQLEKSRLLSDRFSAERPKGSFSTLEIQRTEQGDSAMYLCASSPTSIIADTQYFGPGTRLTVL.

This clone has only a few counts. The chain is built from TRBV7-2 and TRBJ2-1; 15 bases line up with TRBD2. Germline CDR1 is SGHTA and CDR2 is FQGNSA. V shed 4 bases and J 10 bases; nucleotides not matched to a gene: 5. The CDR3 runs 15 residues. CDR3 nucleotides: TGTGCCAGCAGCTGGACTAGCGGGAGGGCCTCCGAGCAGTTCTTC. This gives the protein CASSWTSGRASEQFF.

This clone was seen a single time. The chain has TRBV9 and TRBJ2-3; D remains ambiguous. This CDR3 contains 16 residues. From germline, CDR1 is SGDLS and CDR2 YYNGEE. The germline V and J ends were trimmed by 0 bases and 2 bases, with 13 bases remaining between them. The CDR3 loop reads CASSVGPSAFTDTQYF. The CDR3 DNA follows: TGTGCCAGCAGCGTAGGTCCCAGCGCTTTCACAGATACGCAGTATTTT.

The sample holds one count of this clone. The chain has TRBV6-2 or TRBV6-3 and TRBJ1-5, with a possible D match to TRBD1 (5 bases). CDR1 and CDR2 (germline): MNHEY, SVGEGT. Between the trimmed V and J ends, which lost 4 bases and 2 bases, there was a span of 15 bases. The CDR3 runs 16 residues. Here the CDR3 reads CASSSPLQGGNQPQHF. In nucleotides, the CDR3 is TGTGCCAGCAGTTCGCCTCTCCAGGGCGGCAATCAGCCCCAGCATTTT.

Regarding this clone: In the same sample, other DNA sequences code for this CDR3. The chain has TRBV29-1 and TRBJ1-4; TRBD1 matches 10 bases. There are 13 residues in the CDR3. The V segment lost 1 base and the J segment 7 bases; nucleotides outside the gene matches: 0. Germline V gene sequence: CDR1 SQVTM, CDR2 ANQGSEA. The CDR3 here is CSVEGTGGEKLFF. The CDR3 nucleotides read TGCAGCGTTGAAGGGACAGGGGGTGAAAAACTGTTTTTT.

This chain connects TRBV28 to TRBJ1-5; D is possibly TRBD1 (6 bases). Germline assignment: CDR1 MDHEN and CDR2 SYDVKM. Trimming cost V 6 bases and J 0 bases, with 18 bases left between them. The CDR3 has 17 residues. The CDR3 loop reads CASSPREGVLSNQPQHF. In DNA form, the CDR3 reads TGTGCCAGCAGCCCAAGGGAGGGGGTCCTTAGCAATCAGCCCCAGCATTTT.

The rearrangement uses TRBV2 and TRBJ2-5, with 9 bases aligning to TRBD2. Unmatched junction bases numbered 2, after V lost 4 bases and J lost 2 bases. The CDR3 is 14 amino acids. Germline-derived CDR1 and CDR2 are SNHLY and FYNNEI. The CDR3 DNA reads TGTGCCAGCAGTGGCGGGGGGGCACAAGAGACCCAGTACTTC. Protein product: CASSGGGAQETQYF.

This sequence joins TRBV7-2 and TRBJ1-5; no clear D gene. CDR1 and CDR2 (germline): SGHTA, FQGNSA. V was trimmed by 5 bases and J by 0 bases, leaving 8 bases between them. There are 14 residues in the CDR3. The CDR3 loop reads CASSPGYSNQPQHF. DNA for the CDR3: TGTGCCAGCAGCCCAGGTTATAGCAATCAGCCCCAGCATTTT.

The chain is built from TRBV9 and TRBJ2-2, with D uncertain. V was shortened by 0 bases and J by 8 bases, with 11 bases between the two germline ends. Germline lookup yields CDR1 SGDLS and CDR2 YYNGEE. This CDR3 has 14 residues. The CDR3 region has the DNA TGTGCCAGCAGCGTAGCTACGACACAAGGGGAGCTGTTTTTT. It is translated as CASSVATTQGELFF.

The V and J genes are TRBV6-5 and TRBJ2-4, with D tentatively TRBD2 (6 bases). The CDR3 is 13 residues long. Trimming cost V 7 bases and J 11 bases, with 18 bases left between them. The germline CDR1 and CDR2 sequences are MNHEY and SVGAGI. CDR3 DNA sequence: TGTGCCAGCACCAAGGACACGACTAGAGTTCAGTACTTC. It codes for CASTKDTTRVQYF.

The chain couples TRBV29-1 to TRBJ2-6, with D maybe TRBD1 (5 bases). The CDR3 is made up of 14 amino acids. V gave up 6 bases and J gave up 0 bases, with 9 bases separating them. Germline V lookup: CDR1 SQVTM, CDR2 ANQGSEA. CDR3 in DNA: TGCAGCGTGGCCAGGGACTCTGGGGCCAACGTCCTGACTTTC. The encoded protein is CSVARDSGANVLTF. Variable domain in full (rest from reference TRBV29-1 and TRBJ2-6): SAVISQKPSRDICQRGTSLTIQCQVDSQVTMMFWYRQQPGQSLTLIATANQGSEATYESGFVIDKFPISRPNLTFSTLTVSNMSPEDSSIYLCSVARDSGANVLTFGAGSRLTVL.

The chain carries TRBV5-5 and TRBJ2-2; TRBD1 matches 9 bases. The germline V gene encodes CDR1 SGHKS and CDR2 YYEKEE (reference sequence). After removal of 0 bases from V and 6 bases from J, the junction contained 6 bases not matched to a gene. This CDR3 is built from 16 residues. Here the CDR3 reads CASSLGDRVWAGELFF. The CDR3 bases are TGTGCCAGCAGCTTGGGGGACAGGGTGTGGGCCGGGGAGCTGTTTTTT.

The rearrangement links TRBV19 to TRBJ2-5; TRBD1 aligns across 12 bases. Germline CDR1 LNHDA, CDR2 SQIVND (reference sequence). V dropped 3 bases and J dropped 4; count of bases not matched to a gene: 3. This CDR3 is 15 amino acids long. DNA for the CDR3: TGTGCCAGTAGTATGCAGGGACAGGGGGCAGAGACCCAGTACTTC. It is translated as CASSMQGQGAETQYF. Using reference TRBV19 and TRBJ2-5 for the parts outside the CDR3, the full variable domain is DGGITQSPKYLFRKEGQNVTLSCEQNLNHDAMYWYRQDPGQGLRLIYYSQIVNDFQKGDIAEGYSVSREKKESFPLTVTSAQKNPTAFYLCASSMQGQGAETQYFGPGTRLLVL.

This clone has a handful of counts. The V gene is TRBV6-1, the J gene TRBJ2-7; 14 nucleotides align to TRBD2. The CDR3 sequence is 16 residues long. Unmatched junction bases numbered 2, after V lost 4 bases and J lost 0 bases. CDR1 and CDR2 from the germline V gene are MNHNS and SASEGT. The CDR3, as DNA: TGTGCCAGCAGTGGGACTAGCGGGAGGATCTCCTACGAGCAGTACTTC. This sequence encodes CASSGTSGRISYEQYF.

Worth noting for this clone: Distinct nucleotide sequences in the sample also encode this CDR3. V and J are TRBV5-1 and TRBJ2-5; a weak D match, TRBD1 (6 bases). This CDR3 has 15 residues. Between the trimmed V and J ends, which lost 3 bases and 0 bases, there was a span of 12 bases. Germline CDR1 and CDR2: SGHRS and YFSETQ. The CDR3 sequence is CASSSTGTNQETQYF. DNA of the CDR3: TGCGCCAGCAGCTCGACCGGGACAAACCAAGAGACCCAGTACTTC.

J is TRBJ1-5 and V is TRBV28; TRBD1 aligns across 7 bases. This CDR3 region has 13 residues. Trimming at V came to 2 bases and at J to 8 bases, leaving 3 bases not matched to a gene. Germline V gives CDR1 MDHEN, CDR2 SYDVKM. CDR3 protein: CASSLSRGKPQHF. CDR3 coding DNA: TGTGCCAGCAGTTTAAGCAGGGGGAAGCCCCAGCATTTT.

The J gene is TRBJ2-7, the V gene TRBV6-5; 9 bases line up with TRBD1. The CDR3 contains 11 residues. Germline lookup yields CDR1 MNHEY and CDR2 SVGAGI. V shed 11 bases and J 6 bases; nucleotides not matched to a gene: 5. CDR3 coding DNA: TGTGCCTCGGGACAGGGAGGCGAGCAGTACTTC. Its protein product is CASGQGGEQYF.

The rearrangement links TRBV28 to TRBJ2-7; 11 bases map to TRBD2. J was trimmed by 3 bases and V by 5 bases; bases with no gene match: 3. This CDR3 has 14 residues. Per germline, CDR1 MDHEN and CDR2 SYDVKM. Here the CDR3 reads CASSLGLAGYEQYF. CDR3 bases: TGTGCCAGCAGTCTCGGACTAGCGGGCTACGAGCAGTACTTC.

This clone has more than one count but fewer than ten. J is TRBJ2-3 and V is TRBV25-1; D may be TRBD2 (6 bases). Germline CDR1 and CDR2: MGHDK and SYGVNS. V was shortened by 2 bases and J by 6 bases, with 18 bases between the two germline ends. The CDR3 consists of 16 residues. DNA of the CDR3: TGTGCCAGCAGTGAACACGGGGGACCGCAGAGGGATACGCAGTATTTT. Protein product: CASSEHGGPQRDTQYF.